A single sample gave rise to the 29 T cell receptor beta chains below, sequenced in a study of human T cells and chemical hapten exposure. Documented time point: patch test 1, 2 weeks after DPC sensitization. Treatment defined: therapeutic diphenylcyclopropenone sensitization with weekly scalp DPC. One entry per CDR3 protein, called by TCRdb with MiXCR from the RACE reads. The sample includes about 340,000 distinct CDR3 sequences, roughly 6.9% of them seen just once. This specimen was whole blood, taken in connection with sensitization to the hapten diphenylcyclopropenone (DPC). These receptors originate from a woman between 18 and 29 years old with alopecia areata. Some clones in this sample may be carry-over from other donors' samples.

J is TRBJ2-1 and V is TRBV20-1; D might be TRBD2 (5 bases). V dropped 3 bases and J dropped 0 bases, with 9 bases sitting between them. Germline assignment: CDR1 DFQATT and CDR2 SNEGSKA (reference sequence). The CDR3 has 14 residues. In DNA, the CDR3 is TGCAGTGCTAGTCTCAGCGGCTCCTACAATGAGCAGTTCTTC. Its protein is CSASLSGSYNEQFF.

This clonotype turned up a few times. The rearrangement joins TRBV7-8 to TRBJ1-6; D is uncertain. Trimming removed 3 bases from V and 0 bases from J, with 9 bases in between. The germline CDR1 and CDR2 sequences are SGHVS and FQNEAQ. The CDR3 is made up of 16 amino acids. The CDR3 region has the DNA TGTGCCAGCAGCTTTTCACAGAGCTCCTATAATTCACCCCTCCACTTT. Translation: CASSFSQSSYNSPLHF.

This clonotype has a count of ten or more. CDR3 DNA sequence: TGCAGTGCAGGAACGACTAGCGGGGGACCCGAGCAGTACTTC. Amino acid sequence: CSAGTTSGGPEQYF. The V and J genes are TRBV20-1 and TRBJ2-7; 12 positions match TRBD2. The germline gives CDR1 DFQATT, CDR2 SNEGSKA (reference sequence). The CDR3 sequence is 14 residues long. The V gene end was trimmed by 6 bases and the J gene end by 6 bases; junction bases not matched to a gene: 9.

This sequence joins TRBV25-1 and TRBJ2-1; TRBD1 matches at 8 bases. CDR1 MGHDK and CDR2 SYGVNS come from the germline V gene. The CDR3 has 18 residues. Trimming at V came to 3 bases and at J to 6 bases, leaving 16 bases not matched to a gene. CDR3 residues: CASSDRWFQGARGNEQFF. DNA of the CDR3: TGTGCCAGCAGTGACCGATGGTTCCAGGGGGCTCGCGGCAATGAGCAGTTCTTC.

This clonotype was recorded at least ten times. The chain carries TRBV10-3 and TRBJ2-3; no clear D. The germline V gene has CDR1 ENHRY and CDR2 SYGVKD. The CDR3 consists of 12 residues. With 2 bases removed from V and 2 bases from J, the gap between germline ends came to 2 bases. The CDR3 sequence: CAISELTDTQYF. The CDR3 nucleotides are TGTGCCATCAGTGAGCTCACAGATACGCAGTATTTT.

This clonotype was seen more than once but under ten times. V gene TRBV6-5 combines with J gene TRBJ1-6; D is ambiguous. Germline V gives CDR1 MNHEY, CDR2 SVGAGI. CDR3 length: 16 amino acids. V gave up 0 bases and J gave up 7 bases, with 13 bases separating them. The CDR3 is CASSYSTGIGNSPLHF. CDR3 coding DNA: TGTGCCAGCAGTTACTCGACGGGGATCGGCAATTCACCCCTCCACTTT.

This clonotype came up a few times. This chain joins TRBV28 and TRBJ1-5; D gene ambiguous. Germline-derived CDR1 and CDR2 are MDHEN and SYDVKM. Trimming pared 2 bases from V and 11 bases from J, leaving 10 bases between. The CDR3 has 12 residues. The CDR3 sequence is CASSLRLESQHF. In nucleotides, the CDR3 is TGTGCCAGCAGTTTACGTCTGGAGTCCCAGCATTTT. Supplemented by reference TRBV28 and TRBJ1-5, the full variable domain reads DVKVTQSSRYLVKRTGEKVFLECVQDMDHENMFWYRQDPGLGLRLIYFSYDVKMKEKGDIPEGYSVSREKKERFSLILESASTNQTSMYLCASSLRLESQHFGDGTRLSIL.

The V and J genes are TRBV20-1 and TRBJ1-3; D remains unclear. The CDR3 totals 10 residues. Trimming took 5 bases from V and 4 from J, leaving 3 bases between them. Germline V gene lookup returns CDR1 DFQATT and CDR2 SNEGSKA (reference sequence). This CDR3 is CSASGNTIYF. CDR3 in DNA: TGCAGTGCTTCCGGAAACACCATATATTTT.

This clonotype was detected many times. The rearrangement uses TRBV10-3 and TRBJ2-3; D perhaps matches TRBD1 (5 bases). This CDR3 is built from 13 residues. The germline V and J ends were trimmed by 8 bases and 15 bases, with 24 bases remaining between them. Germline lookup yields CDR1 ENHRY and CDR2 SYGVKD. CDR3 region: CAISGVGLESAYF. DNA for the CDR3: TGTGCCATCTCAGGCGTGGGGCTAGAGTCTGCCTATTTT.

The sample holds many counts of this clonotype. J is TRBJ1-2 and V is TRBV9; tentatively, D is TRBD1 (5 bases). In germline, CDR1 is SGDLS, CDR2 YYNGEE. Between the trimmed V and J ends, which lost 2 bases and 6 bases, there was a span of 14 bases. This CDR3 has 14 residues. CDR3: CASSVGPGLDGYTF. In nucleotides, the CDR3 is TGTGCCAGCAGCGTGGGTCCGGGGCTCGATGGCTACACCTTC.

This clonotype was observed a few times. For the CDR3, the DNA is TGTGCCAGCAGTTACTCTCCGACAGGGGGGACCACCGGGGAGCTGTTTTTT. It specifies CASSYSPTGGTTGELFF. The chain combines TRBV6-2 or TRBV6-3 with TRBJ2-2; 9 bases agree with TRBD1. Germline-derived CDR1 and CDR2 are MNHEY and SVGEGT. The V and J ends lost 0 bases and 4 bases, in that order; junction bases with no gene match: 6. The CDR3 is 17 residues long.

This clonotype has only a few counts. The gene calls are TRBV3-1 and TRBJ2-7; unclear D gene. The V end was cut by 1 base, the J end by 5 bases, with 9 bases between. Germline V gene sequence: CDR1 LGHDT, CDR2 YNNKEL (reference sequence). This CDR3 region has 13 residues. The CDR3 coding sequence is TGTGCCAGCAGCCAAGGAATCAGAGACGAGCAGTACTTC. This encodes CASSQGIRDEQYF.

This clonotype was counted many times. CDR3: CSAQVGREWGQFF. The CDR3 nucleotides read TGCAGTGCCCAAGTTGGGAGGGAATGGGGGCAGTTCTTC. V is TRBV20-1 and J is TRBJ2-1; 7 nucleotides agree with TRBD2. Trimming took 6 bases from V and 12 from J; bases not matched to a gene: 14. Germline CDR1 and CDR2: DFQATT and SNEGSKA (reference sequence). The CDR3 consists of 13 residues.

The table lists this clonotype with a few counts. The gene calls are TRBV5-1 and TRBJ1-4; possible D gene TRBD1, 5 bases. This CDR3 is 15 amino acids long. The germline V and J ends were trimmed by 0 bases and 0 bases, with 6 bases remaining between them. Germline CDR1 SGHRS, CDR2 YFSETQ. CDR3 sequence: CASSLGGTTNEKLFF. CDR3 DNA: TGCGCCAGCAGCTTGGGGGGGACAACTAATGAAAAACTGTTTTTT. The full variable domain, its missing parts supplied by reference TRBV5-1 and TRBJ1-4, is KAGVTQTPRYLIKTRGQQVTLSCSPISGHRSVSWYQQTPGQGLQFLFEYFSETQRNKGNFPGRFSGRQFSNSRSEMNVSTLELGDSALYLCASSLGGTTNEKLFFGSGTQLSVL.

Only a few counts were recorded for this clonotype. The chain employs TRBV6-5 and TRBJ1-5; D is uncertain. The germline V and J ends were trimmed by 5 bases and 3 bases, with 11 bases remaining between them. This CDR3 region has 14 residues. The germline CDR1 and CDR2 sequences are MNHEY and SVGAGI. This CDR3 is CASSGGPINQPQHF. DNA of the CDR3: TGTGCCAGCAGTGGTGGGCCGATCAATCAGCCCCAGCATTTT.

This clonotype showed up many times. The chain couples TRBV7-2 to TRBJ1-5; D is uncertain. This CDR3 has 15 residues. Deletions cut 1 base from V and 5 bases from J, with 12 bases between. Germline V CDR1 and CDR2: SGHTA, FQGNSA. The CDR3 loop is CASSLVSGIHQPQHF. The DNA for the CDR3 is TGTGCCAGCAGCTTAGTAAGCGGTATCCATCAGCCCCAGCATTTT.

This clonotype was recorded many times. The J gene is TRBJ2-1, the V gene TRBV29-1, with D possibly TRBD1 on 5 matching bases. Deletions cut 7 bases from V and 3 bases from J, with 10 bases between. CDR1 and CDR2 (germline): SQVTM, ANQGSEA. The CDR3 totals 12 residues. Here the CDR3 DNA reads TGCAGCGCCGGTAGGGGCTACAATGAGCAGTTCTTC. Amino acids: CSAGRGYNEQFF.

This clonotype was found many times. The rearrangement uses TRBV6-2 or TRBV6-3 and TRBJ1-5; D is ambiguous. The CDR3 has 14 amino acids. The ends were cut back, 5 bases at V and 9 bases at J, with 17 bases in the middle. Per the germline V gene, CDR1 is MNHEY and CDR2 is SVGEGT. CDR3 region: CASSRTGSIVPQHF. CDR3 DNA sequence: TGTGCCAGCAGTCGGACGGGTTCAATCGTGCCCCAGCATTTT.

There are many counts of this clonotype. The chain has TRBV7-2 and TRBJ1-6, with TRBD1 matching 8 bases. CDR1 SGHTA and CDR2 FQGNSA come from the germline V gene. The CDR3 has 14 amino acids. J lost 7 bases, V lost 1 base, and 0 bases had no gene match. For the CDR3, the DNA is TGTGCCAGCAGCTTAGACAGGGGGAATTCACCCCTCCACTTT. Translation: CASSLDRGNSPLHF.

This clonotype was counted a few times. The chain carries TRBV9 and TRBJ1-4; D uncertain. V gave up 3 bases and J gave up 3 bases, with 15 bases separating them. Germline CDR1 and CDR2: SGDLS and YYNGEE. The CDR3 is 16 amino acids. The CDR3 sequence: CASSAGLSASNEKLFF. CDR3 in DNA: TGTGCCAGCAGCGCCGGATTAAGCGCCTCTAATGAAAAACTGTTTTTT.

This clonotype came up a few times. The chain joins TRBV12-3 or TRBV12-4 to TRBJ1-5, with 8 positions matching TRBD1. J was trimmed by 1 base and V by 6 bases; bases with no gene match: 5. The length of the CDR3 is 15 residues. The CDR3, as DNA: TGTGCCAGCAGAGGGGGACAGGCGAGCAATCAGCCCCAGCATTTT. Translating gives CASRGGQASNQPQHF.

This clonotype turned up a few times. V gene TRBV10-3 combines with J gene TRBJ2-7; D not resolved. The V gene lost 3 bases and the J gene lost 7 bases, with 7 bases spanning the gap. CDR3 size: 11 residues. CDR1 and CDR2 from the germline V gene are ENHRY and SYGVKD. CDR3 in amino acids: CAISDLREQYF. The CDR3 DNA sequence: TGTGCCATCAGTGACCTGAGGGAGCAGTACTTC.

V and J are TRBV6-2 or TRBV6-3 and TRBJ1-1; unclear D gene. Germline assignment: CDR1 MNHEY and CDR2 SVGEGT. This CDR3 is built from 14 residues. The germline V and J ends were trimmed by 2 bases and 3 bases, with 10 bases remaining between them. The CDR3 is CASSYGSSDTEAFF. CDR3 sequence (DNA): TGTGCCAGCAGTTACGGTTCCTCGGACACTGAAGCTTTCTTT.

This clonotype has just a few counts. The V and J genes are TRBV6-5 and TRBJ2-7; D unclear. V dropped 9 bases and J dropped 3 bases, with 15 bases sitting between them. CDR1 and CDR2 from the germline V gene are MNHEY and SVGAGI. This CDR3 is 13 amino acids long. The CDR3 coding sequence is TGTGCCAGTCAGAAGGACGGAAACTACGAGCAGTACTTC. Translation gives CASQKDGNYEQYF.

This clonotype has ten or more counts. CDR3 DNA: TGTGCCAGCAGTTCCGGGGACTTCATCTATGGCTACACCTTC. This gives the protein CASSSGDFIYGYTF. The rearrangement links TRBV6-2 or TRBV6-3 to TRBJ1-2, with a possible D match to TRBD1 (5 bases). The CDR3 is made up of 14 amino acids. Germline V gene data show CDR1 as MNHEY and CDR2 as SVGEGT. Trimming took 4 bases from V and 4 from J, leaving 13 bases between them.

This clonotype was found a few times. The chain has TRBV5-6 and TRBJ1-4; no reliable D call. Germline CDR1 is SGHDT and CDR2 is YYEEEE. There are 14 residues in the CDR3. Trimming stripped 5 bases from V and 0 bases from J, with 8 bases between. The CDR3 sequence is CASSDNPTNEKLFF. The CDR3 nucleotides are TGTGCCAGCAGTGACAATCCAACTAATGAAAAACTGTTTTTT.

In this sample, this clonotype turned up a few times. This sequence joins TRBV6-5 and TRBJ1-2, with TRBD1 identical over 9 bases. With 3 bases clipped from V and 3 bases from J, the junction kept 8 bases outside the gene matches. The CDR3 has 16 amino acids. CDR1 and CDR2 from the germline V gene are MNHEY and SVGAGI. This CDR3 reads CASSYGAGTGYYGYTF. The CDR3 region has the DNA TGTGCCAGCAGTTATGGAGCCGGGACAGGGTACTATGGCTACACCTTC.

The sample holds a few counts of this clonotype. V usage is TRBV3-1 and J usage is TRBJ2-5; D unclear. With 0 bases removed from V and 1 base from J, the gap between germline ends came to 6 bases. The CDR3 has 14 residues. Germline CDR1 is LGHDT and CDR2 is YNNKEL (reference sequence). DNA for the CDR3: TGTGCCAGCAGCCAAGATCGGGTCCAAGAGACCCAGTACTTC. The encoded protein is CASSQDRVQETQYF.

This clonotype was observed a handful of times. The chain joins TRBV4-3 to TRBJ1-1; tentatively, D is TRBD1 (6 bases). V was cut by 0 bases and J by 1 base, with 9 bases left in between. This CDR3 is 15 amino acids long. In germline, CDR1 is LGHNA, CDR2 YSLEER. For the CDR3, the DNA is TGCGCCAGCAGCCAAGACGGACAGCCGAACACTGAAGCTTTCTTT. Translation gives CASSQDGQPNTEAFF.